This entry lists 16 T cell receptor beta chains sequenced from one sample in a study of blood T cell repertoires in COVID-19. This table comes from immunoSEQ multiplex PCR, and its TCRdb copy is limited to in-frame clones, with some not included. Of about 71,000 clones listed, 80% to 90% are singletons. Sequencing used peripheral blood. Receptors were obtained from a man aged 25-40 years with acute or convalescent COVID-19.

This clone was seen a few times. The chain uses TRBV7-9 and TRBJ2-1; no definite D call. The germline V gene has CDR1 SEHNR and CDR2 FQNEAQ (reference sequence). The CDR3 is made up of 16 amino acids. The V end was cut by 7 bases, the J end by 1 base, with 17 bases between. For the CDR3, the DNA is TGTGCCAGCACACCGGCCGGCGGCAGATCCTACAATGAGCAGTTCTTC. Encoded protein: CASTPAGGRSYNEQFF.

V and J are TRBV5-1 and TRBJ2-5; a weak D match, TRBD2 (5 bases). The germline V gene has CDR1 SGHRS and CDR2 YFSETQ. Trimming took 4 bases from V and 6 from J, leaving 16 bases between them. The length of the CDR3 is 14 residues. The CDR3 is CASSPGLDFKTQYF. As DNA, the CDR3 is TGCGCCAGCAGCCCAGGACTTGATTTCAAGACCCAGTACTTC.

The chain is built from TRBV18 and TRBJ1-5; no clear D gene. The germline CDR1 and CDR2 sequences are KGHSH and LQKENI. V was clipped by 3 bases and J by 3 bases, with 9 bases between them. This CDR3 is built from 14 residues. Here the CDR3 DNA reads TGTGCCAGCTCACCTTCAGGTGACAATCAGCCCCAGCATTTT. Protein sequence: CASSPSGDNQPQHF.

This clone was seen more than once but under ten times. The rearrangement joins TRBV5-6 to TRBJ2-7; 10 positions agree with TRBD1. Germline lookup yields CDR1 SGHDT and CDR2 YYEEEE. This CDR3 is built from 15 residues. V dropped 1 base and J dropped 6; count of bases not matched to a gene: 7. The CDR3 DNA reads TGTGCCAGCAGCTTGTGGGGACAGGGGACGTTCGAGCAGTACGTC. Its protein product is CASSLWGQGTFEQYV.

The rearrangement uses TRBV5-1 and TRBJ1-4; D unclear. CDR1 is SGHRS, CDR2 YFSETQ, per germline. Trimming removed 0 bases from V and 14 bases from J, with 11 bases in between. This CDR3 has 12 residues. Written as DNA, the CDR3 is TGCGCCAGCAGCTTGGCCGGTAACGGGCTGTTTTTT. Translation gives CASSLAGNGLFF.

This chain joins TRBV12-5 and TRBJ1-1, with TRBD1 as a possible D gene (5 bases). With 2 bases removed from V and 1 base from J, the gap between germline ends came to 11 bases. This CDR3 has 15 amino acids. The V gene's germline CDR1 is LGHNT and CDR2 FRNRAP. This CDR3 reads CASGLSNRTNTEAFF. CDR3 coding DNA: TGTGCTAGTGGTTTGAGTAACAGGACGAACACTGAAGCTTTCTTT.

On this clone itself: This is likely a read error, given that the CDR3 carries no conserved phenylalanine or tryptophan at its end. It is unclear where the CDR3 begins or ends on the DNA, so no DNA is shown, and the CDR3 is as TCRdb lists it. The rearrangement joins TRBV9 to TRBJ2-4; TRBD1 was called by the table and not checked on the DNA. Germline CDR1 and CDR2: SGDLS and YYNGEE. The CDR3 is 13 amino acids long, termini counted. CDR3 sequence reads: CASSAERGQGFSL.

This clone has a handful of counts. The chain has TRBV2 and TRBJ2-3; D is uncertain. The CDR3 runs 13 residues. Trimming removed 4 bases from V and 2 bases from J, with 7 bases in between. Germline values: CDR1 SNHLY, CDR2 FYNNEI. CDR3 sequence: CASSVRYTDTQYF. CDR3 sequence (DNA): TGTGCCAGCAGTGTACGGTACACAGATACGCAGTATTTT. The whole variable domain, filled in from reference TRBV2 and TRBJ2-3, reads EPEVTQTPSHQVTQMGQEVILRCVPISNHLYFYWYRQILGQKVEFLVSFYNNEISEKSEIFDDQFSVERPDGSNFTLKIRSTKLEDSAMYFCASSVRYTDTQYFGPGTRLTVL.

The chain has TRBV29-1 and TRBJ2-6, with 11 bases aligning to TRBD1. There are 16 residues in the CDR3. Germline V gene data show CDR1 as SQVTM and CDR2 as ANQGSEA. V lost 7 bases, J lost 3 bases, and 8 bases stayed unmatched. CDR3 bases: TGCAGCGCCCGAGGACAGGGGGCGCTTGGGGCCAACGTCCTGACTTTC. Residues: CSARGQGALGANVLTF.

For the CDR3, the DNA is TGCGCCAGCAGCTTGGTTGCCGGCGTTGTGATGGGAAAGCGGCACACCGGGGAGCTGTTTTTT. Translated, it gives CASSLVAGVVMGKRHTGELFF. V usage is TRBV5-1 and J usage is TRBJ2-2; TRBD2 is a possible D gene (5 bases). The CDR3 is made up of 21 amino acids. V lost 0 bases, J lost 3 bases, and 27 bases lay in between. Germline CDR1 is SGHRS and CDR2 is YFSETQ.

V and J are TRBV19 and TRBJ2-2, with 7 bases fitting TRBD1. Per the germline V gene, CDR1 is LNHDA and CDR2 is SQIVND (reference sequence). V lost 8 bases and J lost 7; bases outside the gene matches: 10. The CDR3 covers 14 residues. CDR3: CASSARGLDGELFF. CDR3 DNA: TGTGCCAGTTCTGCCAGGGGGTTGGACGGGGAGCTGTTTTTT.

V is TRBV2 and J is TRBJ1-2; TRBD1 might be the D (5 bases). This CDR3 comprises 12 residues. Germline CDR1 SNHLY, CDR2 FYNNEI. V shed 8 bases and J shed 4 bases, with 11 bases lying between them. Here the CDR3 reads CASGRGIYGYTF. The CDR3 DNA sequence: TGTGCCAGCGGCCGGGGGATCTATGGCTACACCTTC.

The V and J genes are TRBV11-3 and TRBJ1-1, with a tentative D call TRBD1 (5 bases). V was cut by 3 bases and J by 0 bases, with 5 bases left in between. The germline CDR1 and CDR2 sequences are SGHNT and YENEEA. CDR3 size: 13 residues. The CDR3 here is CASSLDMNTEAFF. DNA for the CDR3: TGTGCCAGCAGCTTGGACATGAACACTGAAGCTTTCTTT.

This rearrangement joins TRBV4-1 to TRBJ1-6; 7 nucleotides align to TRBD1. Germline V gene sequence: CDR1 MGHRA, CDR2 YSYEKL. V gave up 9 bases and J gave up 9 bases; unmatched junction bases: 11. The CDR3 has 14 amino acids. The CDR3: CASSDRVGISPLHF. The CDR3 nucleotides are TGCGCCAGTAGCGACAGGGTCGGTATTTCACCCCTCCACTTT.

The CDR3 is CAWRDWDTEAFF. The CDR3 DNA follows: TGTGCCTGGAGAGACTGGGACACTGAAGCTTTCTTT. The chain has TRBV30 and TRBJ1-1; D unclear. The germline V gene has CDR1 GTSNPN and CDR2 SVGIG (reference sequence). There are 12 residues in the CDR3. Trimming shortened V by 3 bases and J by 3 bases, and 8 bases separated the two germline ends.

The chain employs TRBV5-1 and TRBJ1-1; D not certain. Germline loops: CDR1 SGHRS, CDR2 YFSETQ. This CDR3 has 14 residues. V was cut by 1 base and J by 4 bases, with 11 bases left in between. The CDR3 nucleotides are TGCGCCAGCAGCTTGAGTGAGAGATCCACTGAAGCTTTCTTT. Translated: CASSLSERSTEAFF.